A single sample is the source of the 19 T cell receptor beta chains below, sequenced in a study of beta chain features in type 1 diabetes. The authors reverse transcribed all of the isolated RNA, so sequencing captured expressed TCRB transcripts. Using immunoSEQ multiplex PCR, the repertoire was profiled, and TCRdb retains in-frame clones only, with some absent. The sample includes 600,000 to 750,000 clones, around 12% of them seen just once. Study-wide results and caveats: Within each of all four CD4+ subsets, Type 1 diabetes patients had TCRB CDR3s that were moderately but significantly shorter.

What these receptors recognize is not known. The specimen was naive CD4+ T cells from blood. The receptors were gathered from a man under 40 with type 1 diabetes.

There are a few counts of this clone. The CDR3 bases are TGTGCCAGCAAACTTACAGGGAACACTGAAGCTTTCTTT. It specifies CASKLTGNTEAFF. The rearrangement joins TRBV7-3 to TRBJ1-1; D is perhaps TRBD1 (5 bases). From germline, CDR1 is SGHTA and CDR2 FQGTGA. The CDR3 covers 13 residues. Trimming removed 7 bases at V and 1 base at J, with 10 bases between.

The CDR3 region has the DNA TGTGCCAGCAGGGCCGAGGGTGATACGCAGTATTTT. Encoded protein: CASRAEGDTQYF. V usage is TRBV6-5 and J usage is TRBJ2-3, with D tentatively TRBD2 (5 bases). Germline-derived CDR1 and CDR2 are MNHEY and SVGAGI. The CDR3 runs to 12 residues. Trimming pared 6 bases from V and 6 bases from J, leaving 10 bases between.

The genes are TRBV28 and TRBJ1-2; D uncertain. V lost 2 bases, J lost 4 bases, and 11 bases lay in between. The CDR3 has 14 residues. CDR1 and CDR2 from the germline V gene are MDHEN and SYDVKM. The CDR3 protein is CASSLLQTSYGYTF. CDR3 DNA sequence: TGTGCCAGCAGTTTACTCCAAACAAGCTATGGCTACACCTTC.

This sequence joins TRBV6-5 and TRBJ1-1; 11 bases agree with TRBD1. The trim removed 5 bases at V and 7 bases at J, leaving 6 bases unmatched. Germline CDR1 is MNHEY and CDR2 is SVGAGI. The length of the CDR3 is 14 residues. CDR3 nucleotides: TGTGCCAGCAGTGAGAGGACAGGGGGCAATGAAGCTTTCTTT. It specifies CASSERTGGNEAFF.

This clone has just a few counts. This rearrangement joins TRBV6-5 to TRBJ1-2, with 7 positions matching TRBD1. The CDR3 loop spans 14 amino acids. CDR1 is MNHEY, CDR2 SVGAGI, per germline. J lost 3 bases, V lost 2 bases, and 3 bases had no gene match. Here the CDR3 reads CASSYVGTDYGYTF. The CDR3 coding sequence is TGTGCCAGCAGTTACGTTGGGACAGACTATGGCTACACCTTC.

V usage is TRBV14 and J usage is TRBJ2-7, with D unresolved. Trimming removed 6 bases at V and 7 bases at J, with 10 bases between. The V gene's germline CDR1 is SGHDN and CDR2 FVKESK. This CDR3 has 11 residues. In DNA, the CDR3 is TGTGCCAGCAGGAGTTATGGAGAGCAGTACTTC. This codes for CASRSYGEQYF.

The V and J genes are TRBV5-1 and TRBJ2-1; 13 nucleotides match TRBD2. CDR1 is SGHRS and CDR2 is YFSETQ in the germline V gene. V gave up 4 bases and J gave up 6 bases; unmatched junction bases: 10. The CDR3 has 17 residues. CDR3 protein: CASSGWGLAGPGNEQFF. In DNA, the CDR3 is TGCGCCAGCAGCGGTTGGGGACTAGCGGGGCCGGGCAATGAGCAGTTCTTC.

This clone was seen a handful of times. The chain couples TRBV2 to TRBJ2-6; maybe TRBD1 (5 bases). Looked up from germline, CDR1 is SNHLY and CDR2 is FYNNEI. V dropped 6 bases and J dropped 4 bases, with 10 bases sitting between them. The CDR3 runs to 14 residues. Written as DNA, the CDR3 is TGTGCCAGCAGGCTCAGGGTAGGGGCCAACGTCCTGACTTTC. Encoded protein: CASRLRVGANVLTF.

The chain joins TRBV29-1 to TRBJ2-5; TRBD2 aligns across 11 bases. The CDR3 is made up of 15 amino acids. CDR1 is SQVTM and CDR2 is ANQGSEA in the germline V gene. V lost 2 bases and J lost 4; bases outside the gene matches: 6. CDR3 region: CSVERLAGGSETQYF. Written as DNA, the CDR3 is TGCAGCGTTGAAAGGCTAGCGGGGGGCTCAGAGACCCAGTACTTC.

The CDR3 region is CASSLALRGYTF. The CDR3 region has the DNA TGTGCCAGCAGCTTAGCATTGCGTGGCTACACCTTC. The chain joins TRBV7-8 to TRBJ1-2; D is unclear. Trimming removed 0 bases from V and 7 bases from J, with 6 bases in between. The CDR3 covers 12 residues. The germline V gene has CDR1 SGHVS and CDR2 FQNEAQ. The full variable domain, completed using reference TRBV7-8 and TRBJ1-2, is GAGVSQSPRYKVAKRGQDVALRCDPISGHVSLFWYQQALGQGPEFLTYFQNEAQLDKSGLPSDRFFAERPEGSVSTLKIQRTQQEDSAVYLCASSLALRGYTFGSGTRLTVV.

CDR3 sequence (DNA): TGTGCCAGCAGCTTGCCTAGTCAAGAGACCCAGTACTTC. This encodes CASSLPSQETQYF. This sequence joins TRBV5-6 and TRBJ2-5; D is unresolved. The V and J ends lost 1 base and 2 bases respectively, with 6 bases between them. CDR3 length equals 13 residues. Germline V gives CDR1 SGHDT, CDR2 YYEEEE.

This clone was detected a few times. The rearrangement joins TRBV7-7 to TRBJ2-2; 10 nucleotides align to TRBD1. Unmatched junction bases numbered 3, after V lost 3 bases and J lost 2 bases. CDR1 and CDR2 (germline): SSHAT, FNYEAQ (reference sequence). This CDR3 has 16 amino acids. CDR3 loop: CASSLRTGGNTGELFF. The CDR3 DNA sequence: TGTGCCAGCAGCTTGAGGACAGGGGGAAACACCGGGGAGCTGTTTTTT.

This clone was detected a few times. The chain recombines TRBV7-2 with TRBJ2-3; the D gene is possibly TRBD2 (6 bases). The CDR3 runs to 16 residues. The V gene's germline CDR1 is SGHTA and CDR2 FQGNSA. The V gene lost 5 bases and the J gene lost 1 base, with 16 bases spanning the gap. CDR3 sequence reads: CASSPWLSGRTDTQYF. Here the CDR3 DNA reads TGTGCCAGCAGCCCCTGGCTAAGCGGGCGCACAGATACGCAGTATTTT.

Only a few counts were recorded for this clone. This chain links TRBV9 with TRBJ2-3; 9 bases fit TRBD1. Germline CDR1 reads SGDLS; CDR2 reads YYNGEE. This CDR3 contains 17 residues. J was trimmed by 0 bases and V by 0 bases; bases with no gene match: 5. CDR3 sequence (DNA): TGTGCCAGCAGCGTAGCACCCGGACAGGGGAGCACAGATACGCAGTATTTT. It encodes CASSVAPGQGSTDTQYF.

V usage is TRBV6-1 and J usage is TRBJ2-3; 12 nucleotides match TRBD1. Germline values: CDR1 MNHNS, CDR2 SASEGT. This CDR3 region has 16 residues. J lost 4 bases, V lost 4 bases, and 6 bases had no gene match. CDR3 sequence (DNA): TGTGCCAGCAGTGGCCGGGACAGGGGGCGAGCAGATACGCAGTATTTT. Translation gives CASSGRDRGRADTQYF.

The chain couples TRBV5-4 to TRBJ1-1; D uncertain. Trimming took 1 base from V and 1 from J, leaving 5 bases between them. The germline gives CDR1 SGHNT, CDR2 YYREEE (reference sequence). The CDR3 runs 13 residues. CDR3 amino acids: CASSLTTNTEAFF. CDR3 nucleotide sequence: TGTGCCAGCAGCTTGACGACGAACACTGAAGCTTTCTTT.

The chain carries TRBV25-1 and TRBJ1-3; D perhaps matches TRBD1 (6 bases). V dropped 1 base and J dropped 6 bases, with 10 bases sitting between them. The CDR3 has 14 amino acids. The germline V gene has CDR1 MGHDK and CDR2 SYGVNS. Written as DNA, the CDR3 is TGTGCCAGCAGTGAATTCGCAGGGGCAAACACCATATATTTT. The encoded protein is CASSEFAGANTIYF.

This clone was seen more than once but under ten times. The chain uses TRBV9 and TRBJ1-4; D is uncertain. V lost 4 bases, J lost 1 base, and 14 bases lay in between. This CDR3 has 16 amino acids. Germline CDR1 reads SGDLS; CDR2 reads YYNGEE. The CDR3 protein is CASSSSYGETNEKLFF. The CDR3 region has the DNA TGTGCCAGCAGCTCCTCTTACGGCGAAACTAATGAAAAACTGTTTTTT.

This clone occurred many times. The chain combines TRBV29-1 with TRBJ2-1; 7 bases agree with TRBD1. With 6 bases clipped from V and 5 bases from J, the junction kept 7 bases outside the gene matches. Germline V gene data show CDR1 as SQVTM and CDR2 as ANQGSEA. The length of the CDR3 is 13 residues. This CDR3 is CSVSRTGNNEQFF. In DNA form, the CDR3 reads TGCAGCGTGTCCCGGACAGGTAACAATGAGCAGTTCTTC.